A single sample gave rise to the 19 T cell receptor beta chains below, sequenced in a study of memory CD4+ T cells and cytomegalovirus serostatus. The sort gate was single viable CD3+CD4+CD8-CD45RO+ cells for memory CD4+ T cells. Sequenced by immunoSEQ multiplex PCR; TCRdb stores in-frame clones only, minus some. This sample carries about 27,000 clones, 76% of them seen once, and the ten largest clones take 0.85% to 1.2%. What was sequenced was memory CD4+ T cells from blood. These receptors were obtained from an adult in good health and CMV-seronegative.

The chain links TRBV7-2 to TRBJ1-2, with 9 positions matching TRBD1. The trim removed 5 bases at V and 8 bases at J, leaving 12 bases unmatched. This CDR3 is 15 amino acids long. Germline CDR1 is SGHTA and CDR2 is FQGNSA. CDR3 nucleotide sequence: TGTGCCAGCAGCCCGCTGGCAACAGGGGGCGAGGGCTACACCTTC. Translated: CASSPLATGGEGYTF.

There are a few counts of this clone. This chain uses TRBV19 with TRBJ1-1; D remains unclear. V lost 0 bases to trimming and J lost 8 bases, with 10 bases between them. CDR3 size: 13 residues. Germline CDR1 and CDR2: LNHDA and SQIVND (reference sequence). DNA of the CDR3: TGTGCCAGTAGTATAGATTCTCACCTCGAAGCTTTCTTT. Its protein is CASSIDSHLEAFF.

The chain is built from TRBV19 and TRBJ1-6; the D gene is possibly TRBD1 (6 bases). Germline V gene lookup returns CDR1 LNHDA and CDR2 SQIVND (reference sequence). CDR3 length equals 14 residues. Trimming cost V 8 bases and J 7 bases, with 15 bases left between them. CDR3 sequence: CASSQTGLNSPLHF. The CDR3 DNA follows: TGTGCCAGTTCACAAACAGGGTTGAATTCACCCCTCCACTTT. The variable domain in full, completed from reference TRBV19 and TRBJ1-6, reads DGGITQSPKYLFRKEGQNVTLSCEQNLNHDAMYWYRQDPGQGLRLIYYSQIVNDFQKGDIAEGYSVSREKKESFPLTVTSAQKNPTAFYLCASSQTGLNSPLHFGNGTRLTVT.

This clone appeared a few times. The CDR3 region has the DNA TGCGCCAGCAGCTTGGCCGGCCGGGATCAGCCCCAGCATTTT. Translating it yields CASSLAGRDQPQHF. This chain links TRBV5-1 with TRBJ1-5; D remains ambiguous. Trimming shortened V by 0 bases and J by 5 bases, and 9 bases separated the two germline ends. This CDR3 is 14 amino acids long. The V gene's germline CDR1 is SGHRS and CDR2 YFSETQ. Looking up the rest from reference TRBV5-1 and TRBJ1-5 gives the full variable domain: KAGVTQTPRYLIKTRGQQVTLSCSPISGHRSVSWYQQTPGQGLQFLFEYFSETQRNKGNFPGRFSGRQFSNSRSEMNVSTLELGDSALYLCASSLAGRDQPQHFGDGTRLSIL.

This chain connects TRBV7-6 to TRBJ2-3, with D perhaps TRBD1 (7 bases). The germline V and J ends were trimmed by 5 bases and 4 bases, with 13 bases remaining between them. The CDR3 contains 14 residues. In germline, CDR1 is SGHVS, CDR2 FNYEAQ. This chain's CDR3 is CASSLRGVADTQYF. The CDR3 DNA reads as TGTGCCAGCAGCCTCAGGGGGGTAGCAGATACGCAGTATTTT.

V usage is TRBV18 and J usage is TRBJ2-1; no clear D gene. V lost 1 base and J lost 10, with 5 bases in between. The germline V gene encodes CDR1 KGHSH and CDR2 LQKENI. The CDR3 has 11 residues. CDR3 sequence: CASSPQQEQFF. CDR3 nucleotides: TGTGCCAGCTCACCACAACAAGAGCAGTTCTTC.

The chain links TRBV4-3 to TRBJ2-1, with TRBD1 matching 8 bases. Trimming removed 4 bases from V and 8 bases from J; junction bases left unmatched: 13. Germline lookup yields CDR1 LGHNA and CDR2 YSLEER. The CDR3 sequence is 16 residues long. In DNA form, the CDR3 reads TGCGCCAGCAGCCCAGAACCGGGCCTCAGGGGGCATGAGCAGTTCTTC. This codes for CASSPEPGLRGHEQFF.

The CDR3 here is CSVEDPGQGGYF. The CDR3 DNA reads TGCAGCGTTGAAGATCCGGGCCAAGGGGGGTATTTT. V is TRBV29-1 and J is TRBJ2-3, with a tentative D call TRBD1 (6 bases). The ends were cut back, 0 bases at V and 14 bases at J, with 15 bases in the middle. This CDR3 comprises 12 residues. CDR1 and CDR2 from the germline V gene are SQVTM and ANQGSEA.

The table lists this clone with a few counts. The chain carries TRBV9 and TRBJ2-5; D tentatively reads TRBD1 or TRBD2 (5 bases each). V gave up 0 bases and J gave up 5 bases, with 17 bases separating them. Germline V lookup: CDR1 SGDLS, CDR2 YYNGEE. The CDR3 runs to 16 residues. CDR3 loop: CASSVAHGAAGETQYF. The CDR3, as DNA: TGTGCCAGCAGCGTAGCTCACGGGGCTGCTGGCGAGACCCAGTACTTC.

This chain joins TRBV6-1 and TRBJ2-6; no reliable D call. Between the trimmed V and J ends, which lost 7 bases and 1 base, there was a span of 11 bases. There are 15 residues in the CDR3. CDR1 is MNHNS, CDR2 SASEGT, per germline. CDR3 region: CASIGWASGANVLTF. DNA of the CDR3: TGTGCCAGCATTGGCTGGGCTTCTGGGGCCAACGTCCTGACTTTC.

The chain couples TRBV5-1 to TRBJ1-2; D unresolved. Looked up from germline, CDR1 is SGHRS and CDR2 is YFSETQ. V lost 4 bases and J lost 8, with 21 bases in between. CDR3 size: 15 residues. The CDR3 here is CASSLGPSIFGGYTF. CDR3 DNA sequence: TGCGCCAGCAGCCTAGGGCCAAGTATCTTCGGGGGCTACACCTTC.

This chain connects TRBV4-3 to TRBJ2-3; perhaps TRBD1 as D (5 bases). V shed 0 bases and J shed 1 base, with 14 bases lying between them. Germline V lookup: CDR1 LGHNA, CDR2 YSLEER. The CDR3 is 17 residues long. The CDR3 loop is CASSQDRGAWGTDTQYF. CDR3 bases: TGCGCCAGCAGCCAAGATCGTGGGGCTTGGGGCACAGATACGCAGTATTTT.

This clone appeared once. The chain links TRBV6-1 to TRBJ2-5, with D possibly being TRBD1 or TRBD2 (5 bases each). The J call may be in error: the DNA end matches TRBJ2-7 better. The CDR3 totals 15 residues. CDR1 MNHNS and CDR2 SASEGT come from the germline V gene. The CDR3 here is CASKRQGQGPYEQYF. The DNA of the CDR3 is TGTGCCAGCAAACGGCAGGGCCAGGGACCCTACGAGCAGTACTTC.

The rearrangement uses TRBV5-1 and TRBJ1-2, with 7 bases fitting TRBD1. V shed 4 bases, J shed 3 bases, and the junction held 12 bases outside the gene matches. The CDR3 is made up of 16 amino acids. CDR1 is SGHRS, CDR2 YFSETQ, per germline. Here the CDR3 reads CASSDRDRGPDYGYTF. CDR3 sequence (DNA): TGCGCCAGCAGCGACAGGGACCGAGGGCCTGACTATGGCTACACCTTC.

The chain is built from TRBV6-5 and TRBJ1-2, with 9 bases that match TRBD1. This CDR3 has 15 residues. After removal of 5 bases from V and 9 bases from J, the junction contained 13 bases not matched to a gene. Germline loops: CDR1 MNHEY, CDR2 SVGAGI. As DNA, the CDR3 is TGTGCCAGCAGTCCACTTGGGACAGGGACGGAAAGCTACACCTTC. Translating it yields CASSPLGTGTESYTF.

V is TRBV11-2 and J is TRBJ2-7, with D possibly being TRBD1 (6 bases). Germline values: CDR1 SGHAT, CDR2 FQNNGV. This CDR3 comprises 15 residues. Deletions cut 5 bases from V and 4 bases from J, with 18 bases between. The CDR3 bases are TGTGCCAGCAGCCCCCCTCGGCAGGGGATGTACGAGCAGTACTTC. Protein sequence: CASSPPRQGMYEQYF. Complete variable domain (other parts from reference TRBV11-2 and TRBJ2-7): EAGVAQSPRYKIIEKRQSVAFWCNPISGHATLYWYQQILGQGPKLLIQFQNNGVVDDSQLPKDRFSAERLKGVDSTLKIQPAKLEDSAVYLCASSPPRQGMYEQYFGPGTRLTVT.

This clone was counted only a few times. The genes are TRBV27 and TRBJ1-5; 9 bases are a match to TRBD1. Trimming removed 5 bases from V and 9 bases from J; junction bases left unmatched: 8. The length of the CDR3 is 14 residues. Germline values: CDR1 MNHEY, CDR2 SMNVEV (reference sequence). The CDR3 bases are TGTGCCAGCAGTATCCGACAGGGGGGTGGGCCCCAGCATTTT. Its protein product is CASSIRQGGGPQHF.

The chain links TRBV11-2 to TRBJ1-4; 11 bases match TRBD1. The CDR3 has 14 amino acids. The V gene end was trimmed by 4 bases and the J gene end by 11 bases; junction bases not matched to a gene: 6. Germline values: CDR1 SGHAT, CDR2 FQNNGV. Here the CDR3 DNA reads TGTGCCAGCAGCTCCGGACAGGGGGCACAGAAACTGTTTTTT. Translating gives CASSSGQGAQKLFF.

This clone showed up just once. The chain joins TRBV5-1 to TRBJ2-1, with D perhaps given as TRBD1 or TRBD2 (7 bases each). The CDR3 is 15 amino acids. Germline V gives CDR1 SGHRS, CDR2 YFSETQ. V shed 5 bases and J shed 4 bases, with 16 bases lying between them. CDR3 protein: CASRVTGEGYNEQFF. CDR3 sequence (DNA): TGCGCCAGCAGGGTCACAGGGGAGGGTTACAATGAGCAGTTCTTC.